This is a list of T cell receptor beta chains from one sample in a study of T cell repertoires in cytomegalovirus infection. MiXCR, applied by TCRdb to the reads, yields one record per CDR3 protein. In the table there are fewer than 550,000 distinct CDR3 sequences, approximately 15% of which are singletons. Sequences were obtained from CD8+ T cells from PBMCs. The receptors shown here come from a human donor in good health (CMV status not recorded). Some clones in this sample may be carry-over from other donors' samples. Both conserved end residues are part of each CDR3. D genes are given only for firm matches. The listing skips clone size in some rows; elsewhere it reads once, few, many or a size class.

d_gene	v_gene	abundance	j_gene	CDR3nt	CDR3aa
TRBD2	TRBV12-3/TRBV12-4	NA	TRBJ2-1	TGTGCCAGCGGTCCCGAGATAGCGGGAGGGAAGGGGAATGATCAGTTCTTC	CASGPEIAGGKGNDQFF
NA	TRBV2	few	TRBJ2-2	TGTGCCAGCAGTGGGGGAGACACCGAAAACACCGGGGAGCTGTTTTTT	CASSGGDTENTGELFF
TRBD2	TRBV6-2/TRBV6-3	many	TRBJ2-3	TGTGCCAGCATCTCTAGCGGGAGCAGGGGGAGCACAGATACGCAGTATTTT	CASISSGSRGSTDTQYF
NA	TRBV19	few	TRBJ2-5	TGTGCCAGTGGAGACACTACCCAAGAGACCCAGTACTTC	CASGDTTQETQYF
NA	TRBV7-9	NA	TRBJ2-5	TGTGCCAGCAGCTTCCCCAGCGCGTCACAAGAGACCCAGTACTTC	CASSFPSASQETQYF
NA	TRBV27	few	TRBJ1-1	TGTGCCAGCAGTTTTGGAGGGATAAGCTCTGAAGCTTTCTTT	CASSFGGISSEAFF
NA	TRBV7-6	many	TRBJ2-3	TGTGCCAGCAGCTTAACTGACAGGAGGACCGATACGCAGTATTTT	CASSLTDRRTDTQYF
NA	TRBV9	NA	TRBJ2-7	TGTGCCAGCAGCGCCACGGCAGACTCCTACGAGCAGTACTTC	CASSATADSYEQYF
TRBD2	TRBV27	many	TRBJ2-7	TGTGCCAGCAGTTCGGAGCGGGGTCCTGGGTACGAGCAGTACTTC	CASSSERGPGYEQYF
NA	TRBV7-6	many	TRBJ2-7	TGTGCCAGCAGCTTAGCTTTGCGGGGAACCTACGAGCAGTACTTC	CASSLALRGTYEQYF
TRBD2	TRBV9	few	TRBJ2-7	TGTGCCAGCAGCGTAGGTCAGCGGGAGGAGCAGTACTTC	CASSVGQREEQYF
NA	TRBV7-9	NA	TRBJ1-5	TGTGCCAGCAGCTTAGGGGCAGGGTATCAGCCCCAGCATTTT	CASSLGAGYQPQHF
NA	TRBV2	NA	TRBJ2-3	TGTGCCAGCTTAGGCACAGATACGCAGTATTTT	CASLGTDTQYF
NA	TRBV7-6	many	TRBJ1-3	TGTGCCAGCAGCCCAAGACAGAATGGAAACACCATATATTTT	CASSPRQNGNTIYF
TRBD1	TRBV7-2	many	TRBJ2-7	TGTGCCAGCAGCGAGGACAGGTCCTACGAGCAGTACTTC	CASSEDRSYEQYF
TRBD2	TRBV6-2/TRBV6-3	many	TRBJ2-7	TGTGCCAGCAGTTACGCGGGGGGGCCATACGAGCAGTACTTC	CASSYAGGPYEQYF
TRBD1	TRBV15	NA	TRBJ1-5	TGTGCCACCAGCGGAGAGGGACAGCTATTCTATAGCAATCAGCCCCAGCATTTT	CATSGEGQLFYSNQPQHF
NA	TRBV19	NA	TRBJ2-1	TGTGCCAGTAGTATTTATAACAATGAGCAGTTCTTC	CASSIYNNEQFF
NA	TRBV20-1	NA	TRBJ2-6	TGCAGTGCTAGAGATAGGGCAGAGCCCCTCTCTGGGGCCAACGTCCTGACTTTC	CSARDRAEPLSGANVLTF
NA	TRBV7-6	NA	TRBJ1-1	TGTGCCAGCAGCGCTACCGCGTACACTGAAGCTTTCTTT	CASSATAYTEAFF
NA	TRBV7-8	many	TRBJ2-1	TGTGCCAGCAGCCCCAGTGCCAGCTACAATGAGCAGTTCTTC	CASSPSASYNEQFF
TRBD1	TRBV7-9	many	TRBJ2-5	TGTGCCAGCAGCTTGGGGGGACAGGGAGCACAAGAGACCCAGTACTTC	CASSLGGQGAQETQYF
NA	TRBV12-5	few	TRBJ2-1	TGTGCTAGTGGTTTGGGACAGTGGAATGAGCAGTTCTTC	CASGLGQWNEQFF
NA	TRBV7-9	many	TRBJ1-4	TGTGCCAGCAGGGGTAATGAAAAACTGTTTTTT	CASRGNEKLFF
NA	TRBV7-6	many	TRBJ2-5	TGTGCCAGCAGCCCCCGGGAACACCTCCAAGAGACCCAGTACTTC	CASSPREHLQETQYF
TRBD2	TRBV28	many	TRBJ2-7	TGTGCCAGCAGTCTTAGCGGGAGACCCCAATACGAGCAGTACTTC	CASSLSGRPQYEQYF
TRBD2	TRBV5-5	few	TRBJ2-1	TGTGCCAGCAGCTTGCGGAGTGGGACTAGGGTAGAGCAGTTCTTC	CASSLRSGTRVEQFF
NA	TRBV27	NA	TRBJ1-6	TGTGCCAGCAGCTGGAACGGACATAATTCACCCCTCCACTTT	CASSWNGHNSPLHF
TRBD2	TRBV7-9	many	TRBJ2-7	TGTGCCAGCAACGGTGGGACTAGCGGGCATACCTACGAGCAGTACTTC	CASNGGTSGHTYEQYF
NA	TRBV11-2	many	TRBJ1-2	TGTGCCAGCAGCTTAGGTCCCCCCGCAGCTACCCCGAGGGGCTACACCTTC	CASSLGPPAATPRGYTF
NA	TRBV5-6	NA	TRBJ1-2	TGTGCCAGCAGCTTTGAGGGAGGCGGTAACTATGGCTACACCTTC	CASSFEGGGNYGYTF
NA	TRBV9	NA	TRBJ1-1	TGTGCCAGCAGCGTAAAGTCCTGGAACACTGAAGCTTTCTTT	CASSVKSWNTEAFF
NA	TRBV12-3/TRBV12-4	many	TRBJ2-1	TGTGCCAGCAGTTTAACTAGAAATGAGCAGTTCTTC	CASSLTRNEQFF
NA	TRBV5-1	few	TRBJ1-2	TGCGCCAGCAGCTTGGATAGGGGAAACGGCTACACCTTC	CASSLDRGNGYTF
NA	TRBV10-3	many	TRBJ1-6	TGTGCCATCAGTGAAATCAGGTCCCTCGTCAATTCACCCCTCCACTTT	CAISEIRSLVNSPLHF
NA	TRBV5-5	NA	TRBJ1-5	TGTGCCAGCAGCTTGGTTGTCTCAGGGAACAGGCAGCCCCAGCATTTT	CASSLVVSGNRQPQHF
NA	TRBV12-3/TRBV12-4	many	TRBJ1-2	TGTGCCAGCAGCTTAGGGCAGACCTATGGCTACACCTTC	CASSLGQTYGYTF
TRBD1	TRBV14	many	TRBJ2-3	TGTGCCAGCAGCCCACCTCACTTCGCAGGGGGCGAGGTGTATCGGGGCGGAGATACGCAGTATTTT	CASSPPHFAGGEVYRGGDTQYF
NA	TRBV12-3/TRBV12-4	few	TRBJ1-2	TGTGCCAGCAGGCCCCGGGGGGTCGCCTATGGCTACACCTTC	CASRPRGVAYGYTF
NA	TRBV10-3	NA	TRBJ2-5	TGTGCCTTCGCGGGAAGGGGGGTACATCCCCAAGAGACCCAGTACTTC	CAFAGRGVHPQETQYF
NA	TRBV2	NA	TRBJ2-2	TGTGCCAACGACTTCCGGGAGAAGGGCACCGGGGAGCTGTTTTTT	CANDFREKGTGELFF
TRBD1	TRBV9	few	TRBJ2-5	TGTGCCAGCAGCGTATGGGGGGGACAGGGGGCACAAGAGACCCAGTACTTC	CASSVWGGQGAQETQYF
NA	TRBV20-1	many	TRBJ2-7	TGCAGTGCTAGAGATTCAGGACTAACCTCCTACGAGCAGTACTTC	CSARDSGLTSYEQYF
TRBD1	TRBV5-1	NA	TRBJ1-4	TGCGCCAGCAGCTTTTCCCTCGGGACAGGGGAACAACTGTTTTTT	CASSFSLGTGEQLFF
TRBD2	TRBV24-1	NA	TRBJ2-3	TGTGCCACCAGTGATTCCGGGACTAGCGGTTACACAGATACGCATTATTTT	CATSDSGTSGYTDTHYF
NA	TRBV18	few	TRBJ2-3	TGTGCCAGCTCAAAGGAGGGCCCTCCTTACACAGATACGCAGTATTTT	CASSKEGPPYTDTQYF
NA	TRBV27	few	TRBJ1-5	TGTGCCAGCAGTTGGAAGTCGGAACAGCCCCAGCATTTT	CASSWKSEQPQHF
NA	TRBV9	NA	TRBJ2-7	TGTGCCAGCAGCGTAGGGGGGGACACCTACGAGCAGTACTTC	CASSVGGDTYEQYF
NA	TRBV29-1	NA	TRBJ2-5	TGCAGCGTTGATCTGGGTTTGGAGACCCAGTACTTC	CSVDLGLETQYF
NA	TRBV27	NA	TRBJ1-5	TGTGCCAGCAGGACAGAGATTAATCAGCCCCAGCATTTT	CASRTEINQPQHF
NA	TRBV6-1	few	TRBJ2-7	TGTGCCAGCAGTGAAGCTTACTCCTCCTACGAGCAGTACTTC	CASSEAYSSYEQYF
NA	TRBV7-9	NA	TRBJ1-2	TGTGCCAGCAGCTTAGAGTATCCCGGGACCGATGGCTACACCTTC	CASSLEYPGTDGYTF
NA	TRBV7-9	NA	TRBJ2-1	TGTGCCAGCAGCTACCCCGCCCCGCGTGGGGACAATGAGCAGTTCTTC	CASSYPAPRGDNEQFF
TRBD2	TRBV6-5	NA	TRBJ2-3	TGTGCCAGCAGCTCCGGTGCTAGCGGGTCTGATACGCAGTATTTT	CASSSGASGSDTQYF
NA	TRBV9	NA	TRBJ2-1	TGTGCCAGCAGCGTAGGTGATTCCTACAATGAGCAGTTCTTC	CASSVGDSYNEQFF
NA	TRBV2	NA	TRBJ1-3	TGTGCCAGCAGTGACGAGGGCAGGACAAACGTTGGAAACACCATATATTTT	CASSDEGRTNVGNTIYF
NA	TRBV7-9	many	TRBJ1-4	TGTGCCAGCAGCGGTAGTGTTGCGACTAATGAAAAACTGTTTTTT	CASSGSVATNEKLFF
NA	TRBV28	NA	TRBJ1-1	TGTGCCAGCAGTTTTCATGCAAACCGGGAGCGGTGGGCTGAAGCTTTCTTT	CASSFHANRERWAEAFF
NA	TRBV12-3/TRBV12-4	many	TRBJ1-5	TGTGCCAGCAGCTTGTCACATCAGCCCCAGCATTTT	CASSLSHQPQHF
NA	TRBV10-3	many	TRBJ2-1	TGTGCCATCAGTGACCCAGCAGCTTCCCCCTACAATGAGCAGTTCTTC	CAISDPAASPYNEQFF